This TCR beta chain was sequenced in a study of shared clonotypes between healthy human individuals (dated by TCRdb to about 2020). About the study as a whole: The cohort comprised a couple of women and a few men aged 18 to 49 years. To estimate repertoire size and how much clonotypes are shared between individuals, the study performed deep sequencing of blood TCR repertoires from roughly five healthy adults. To increase sequencing depth and limit assay-specific biases, different laboratories used diverse techniques to prepare libraries and sequence TCR repertoires. Between about 0.85 and 10 billion PBMCs per donor were obtained by leukapheresis.

A note on this clone: The specificity of this receptor is unknown. Base qualities are not recorded, but no much larger clone differs from it by a single base.

Donors were healthy HIV-negative adults with no recently reported acute infections or vaccinations. All donors were Caucasian adults living in Nashville, Tennessee, USA. For unsorted samples, tens of millions of PBMCs were counted and genomic DNA was extracted with the QIAamp DNA Blood Mini kit. After blood collection by leukapheresis, PBMCs were isolated using Ficoll-Histopaque density gradient centrifugation and then cryopreserved in the vapor phase of liquid nitrogen. The CDR3, from cysteine to phenylalanine, totals 15 residues. Only the CDR3 portion is preserved as DNA: 45 bases, with reading frame beginning at the first base. V loses 2 bases, J loses 5 bases, and the germline ends lie 16 bases apart. Sequences WNHNN (CDR1) and SYGVQD (CDR2) are obtained from the germline V gene (reference sequence). Overall results and qualifications from the work: Pairwise subsampling led to the expectation that sequencing depth would affect the degree of clonotype sharing among donors. The genetic and exposure-history diversity represented was limited by the small number of donors. Only blood was sampled, and tissue TCR repertoires likely differ from those in blood.

TCR CDR3 regions were amplified from genomic DNA by multiplex PCR using the deep immunoSEQ assay. Extracted genomic DNA from each cell subset was spread evenly across all wells of several immunoSEQ 96-well plates, with each plate serving as a replicate. For unsorted PBMC, 250 to 300 ng of genomic DNA, equivalent to 25,000 to 35,000 T cell genomes, went into each replicate PCR. Ten immunoSEQ deep assay plates were used to sequence the unsorted PBMC genomic DNA. Purified libraries were quantified with a Qubit 3.0 fluorometer, sized on a Bioanalyzer 2100, and re-quantified with the KAPA Library Quantification kit. Every immunoSEQ 96-well plate was sequenced on a dedicated single-read 150-cycle Illumina NextSeq 550 flow cell. As for the authors' bioinformatics: Because the immunoSEQ output included only junctional sequences and no quality scores, the filtering could not be the same as the filtering used for full-length reads. Sequences were annotated with PyIR, a Python wrapper for IgBLAST v1.9, using IMGT germline references to assign V/J genes and CDR3. Any read was removed if the V/J assignment was weak (E-value above 1e-6), the CDR3 was missing, or the read contained stop codons, out-of-frame junctions, or ambiguous translated residues. V3J clonotypes were defined as sequences sharing the same inferred V gene, J gene, and CDR3 amino acid sequence. Percentage overlap between repertoires was calculated by dividing the number of shared unique clonotypes by the size of the smaller repertoire. Repertoire richness was assessed with RTK rarefaction, the Chao1 estimator, and Recon v2.1 estimates of unobserved clonotypes. Drawn from immuneACCESS, this table holds only the in-frame rearrangements with V and J called that TCRdb kept. Clones are partly lost; checked studies trace under half to an unresolved V gene and leave the rest unexplained. The V and J calls and clone size were taken over from that table, and D and trimming were inferred from the DNA. This sample holds a few hundred thousand clones; 60% to 80% were observed only once. The ten top clones hold about 12% of the sample.

The sequenced sample was PBMCs. The sequence links TRBV10-1 to TRBJ2-7; the D segment could be TRBD2, given 7 matching bases. This sequence originates from a woman aged 35 to 49 in good health. Some clones in this sample may be carry-over from other donors' samples. This receptor has the CDR3 CASSEDSAGANEQYF. The nucleotides are TGCGCCAGCAGTGAGGACAGCGCGGGGGCCAACGAGCAGTACTTC.